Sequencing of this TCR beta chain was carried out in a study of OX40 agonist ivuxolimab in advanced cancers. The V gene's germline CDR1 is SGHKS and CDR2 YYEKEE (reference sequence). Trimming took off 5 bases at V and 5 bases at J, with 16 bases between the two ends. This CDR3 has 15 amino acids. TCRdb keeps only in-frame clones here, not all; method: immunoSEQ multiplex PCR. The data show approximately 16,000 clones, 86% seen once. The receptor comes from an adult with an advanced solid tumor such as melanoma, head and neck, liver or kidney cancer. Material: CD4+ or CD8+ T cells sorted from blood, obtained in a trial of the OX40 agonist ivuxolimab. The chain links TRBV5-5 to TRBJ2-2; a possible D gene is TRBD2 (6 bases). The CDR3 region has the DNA TGTGCCAGCAGTCCCGTGGCGGCGGGGACCGGGGAGCTGTTTTTT. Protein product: CASSPVAAGTGELFF.